This entry lists 15 T cell receptor beta chains sequenced from one sample in a study of control samples from healthy donors and cancer patients. Method: immunoSEQ multiplex PCR; TCRdb's copy keeps in-frame clones and lacks some. The sample has roughly 20,000 clones, under 90% seen once. Sequenced sample: PBMCs. The receptors come from a woman in her 70s with lung cancer.

The chain employs TRBV15 and TRBJ2-7; 10 nucleotides match TRBD2. Unmatched junction bases numbered 7, after V lost 1 base and J lost 1 base. Germline loops: CDR1 LNHNV, CDR2 YYDKDF (reference sequence). The CDR3 has 17 amino acids. CDR3 in amino acids: CATSRAPSGSQSYEQYF. The CDR3 DNA follows: TGTGCCACCAGCAGAGCGCCTAGCGGGAGTCAGTCCTACGAGCAGTACTTC.

The rearrangement uses TRBV18 and TRBJ1-5, with 7 positions matching TRBD1. The junction had 4 bases not matched to a gene; V was cut back by 4 bases and J by 4 bases. Per the germline V gene, CDR1 is KGHSH and CDR2 is LQKENI. The CDR3 covers 14 residues. CDR3 residues: CASSRGQKNQPQHF. CDR3 in DNA: TGTGCCAGCTCACGGGGACAGAAAAATCAGCCCCAGCATTTT.

This clone came up once. The V call is TRBV18, the J call TRBJ1-1; D call uncertain. V shed 6 bases and J shed 0 bases, with 8 bases lying between them. The CDR3 totals 13 residues. Germline loops: CDR1 KGHSH, CDR2 LQKENI. The CDR3 spells CASSPTLNTEAFF. CDR3 nucleotides: TGTGCCAGCTCGCCGACTTTGAACACTGAAGCTTTCTTT.

V is TRBV9 and J is TRBJ2-7; D is undetermined. Trimming removed 0 bases from V and 1 base from J, with 11 bases in between. Germline CDR1 reads SGDLS; CDR2 reads YYNGEE. The CDR3 is 15 residues long. For the CDR3, the DNA is TGTGCCAGCAGCGTAGGCGACGGAATATCCTACGAGCAGTACTTC. It specifies CASSVGDGISYEQYF. The full variable domain, with the rest looked up from reference TRBV9 and TRBJ2-7, is DSGVTQTPKHLITATGQRVTLRCSPRSGDLSVYWYQQSLDQGLQFLIQYYNGEERAKGNILERFSAQQFPDLHSELNLSSLELGDSALYFCASSVGDGISYEQYFGPGTRLTVT.

Only one count was recorded for this clone. The chain combines TRBV18 with TRBJ2-1; TRBD1 matches at 10 bases. The germline V gene encodes CDR1 KGHSH and CDR2 LQKENI. The CDR3 totals 14 residues. Trimming cost V 5 bases and J 4 bases; bases outside gene matches: 2. CDR3 residues: CASSSGQGYNEQFF. The CDR3 bases are TGTGCCAGCTCATCGGGACAGGGGTACAATGAGCAGTTCTTC.

The chain joins TRBV11-2 to TRBJ2-1; TRBD1 matches 7 bases. CDR1 is SGHAT, CDR2 FQNNGV, per germline. This CDR3 spans 18 amino acids. V was clipped by 2 bases and J by 0 bases; unmatched bases: 10. The CDR3 region has the DNA TGTGCCAGCAGCTTAACGTCGGCAGGGGGAAACTCCTACAATGAGCAGTTCTTC. Amino acid sequence: CASSLTSAGGNSYNEQFF.

This chain links TRBV12-3 or TRBV12-4 with TRBJ1-1; D remains ambiguous. The CDR3 loop spans 12 amino acids. V lost 3 bases to trimming and J lost 5 bases, with 7 bases between them. As DNA, the CDR3 is TGTGCCAGCAGTTTTGAGGGAACTGAAGCTTTCTTT. It specifies CASSFEGTEAFF.

The gene calls are TRBV7-2 and TRBJ2-1; D remains ambiguous. The CDR3 runs 12 residues. Germline V gene lookup returns CDR1 SGHTA and CDR2 FQGNSA. The V and J ends lost 5 bases and 0 bases respectively, with 2 bases between them. CDR3 nucleotides: TGTGCCAGCAGCCCCTCCTACAATGAGCAGTTCTTC. Its translation: CASSPSYNEQFF.

The genes are TRBV18 and TRBJ2-6; unclear D gene. V gave up 3 bases and J gave up 0 bases, with 3 bases separating them. The germline V gene has CDR1 KGHSH and CDR2 LQKENI. The CDR3 length is 14 residues. The CDR3 here is CASSPLSGANVLTF. DNA of the CDR3: TGTGCCAGCTCACCGCTCTCTGGGGCCAACGTCCTGACTTTC.

The V call is TRBV7-9, the J call TRBJ2-7; 10 positions agree with TRBD1. With 5 bases clipped from V and 6 bases from J, the junction kept 10 bases outside the gene matches. The CDR3 has 15 amino acids. CDR1 and CDR2 from the germline V gene are SEHNR and FQNEAQ (reference sequence). The CDR3 here is CASSQTGGARVEQYF. The DNA of the CDR3 is TGTGCCAGCAGCCAGACAGGGGGCGCAAGGGTCGAGCAGTACTTC.

This chain joins TRBV9 and TRBJ2-7, with D perhaps TRBD1 or TRBD2 (6 bases each). Trimming stripped 4 bases from V and 0 bases from J, with 14 bases between. From germline, CDR1 is SGDLS and CDR2 YYNGEE. The CDR3 is 15 amino acids. CDR3 nucleotides: TGTGCCAGCAGCCTCGAAGGGGGGAGCTCCTACGAGCAGTACTTC. Encoded protein: CASSLEGGSSYEQYF.

In this sample, this clone turned up a few times. The V call is TRBV6-1, the J call TRBJ1-1; D not certain. V lost 1 base and J 1 base, leaving 4 bases between the germline ends. This CDR3 has 13 residues. The germline CDR1 and CDR2 sequences are MNHNS and SASEGT. CDR3 in amino acids: CASSEGQNTEAFF. In nucleotides, the CDR3 is TGTGCCAGCAGTGAAGGCCAGAACACTGAAGCTTTCTTT.

The V and J genes are TRBV9 and TRBJ1-2, with 8 positions matching TRBD1. The germline gives CDR1 SGDLS, CDR2 YYNGEE. The CDR3 has 14 residues. V lost 6 bases, J lost 5 bases, and 9 bases stayed unmatched. The CDR3 DNA reads TGTGCCAGCACCCAGGGGGCAGGGAAGTATGGCTACACCTTC. Translation: CASTQGAGKYGYTF.

The V and J genes are TRBV3-1 (or the pseudogene TRBV3-2) and TRBJ2-7; D perhaps matches TRBD1 (6 bases). Trimming took 0 bases from V and 8 from J, leaving 20 bases between them. CDR1 and CDR2 from the germline V gene are LGHDT and YNNKEL (reference sequence). The CDR3 totals 16 residues. DNA for the CDR3: TGTGCCAGCAGCCAAGAAGGTTTGGGGGCCCTCACGAAGCAGTACTTC. It specifies CASSQEGLGALTKQYF.

V usage is TRBV29-1 and J usage is TRBJ2-7; 11 bases are shared with TRBD1. The CDR3 contains 15 residues. V dropped 7 bases and J dropped 5; count of bases not matched to a gene: 13. Per the germline V gene, CDR1 is SQVTM and CDR2 is ANQGSEA. CDR3 in amino acids: CSGFNPGQGVNEQYF. CDR3 nucleotides: TGCAGCGGATTTAATCCGGGACAGGGGGTAAACGAGCAGTACTTC.